This T cell receptor (beta chain) was identified during a study of vaccination effects on CD4 cells after COVID-19 (dated by TCRdb to between 2021 and 2024). Concerning the study at large: In the ViraFEST assay, PBMC were stimulated with viral peptide pools, and antigen-specific CD4+ T cell clonotypes were then identified by expansion using TCR sequencing. SARS-CoV-2 spike-specific CD4+ TCR repertoires from before and after mRNA vaccination were compared in COVID-19 convalescent patients and in infection-naive vaccine recipients. A total of roughly 9 COVID-19 convalescent patients and a handful of SARS-CoV-2-naive healthy vaccine recipients were included in the full study. Across the study, the median time from the second dose to post-vaccine sampling was 72 days (range 14 to 241). Cultures from other donors in the study were sequenced with the Oncomine TCR Beta short-read assay on an Illumina iSeq 100. Two million PBMC per well were cultured with approximately 10 ug/ml peptides in IMDM containing approximately 4.7% human AB serum, approximately 9.1 IU/ml IL-2 and gentamicin.

Between the V and J ends, shortened by 3 bases and 4 bases respectively, the junction contains 7 bases. Reading from cysteine to phenylalanine, the CDR3 counts 13 amino acids. Only the CDR3 portion is preserved as DNA: 39 bases, with reading frame beginning at the first base. CDR1 and CDR2 were assigned from the germline V gene as SGHDN and FVKESK. The library was prepared using the immunoSEQ multiplex PCR assay. DNA from the CD4+ T cells that had been cultured and isolated underwent TCR beta CDR3 sequencing. As for the original processing: Non-productive TCR sequences were discarded, and reads were trimmed to the CDR3 region, with only CDR3s of 7 or more amino acids retained. Antigen-specific clonotypes were identified with the MANAFEST web app by comparing expansion in peptide wells against reference cultures. For clones to be considered positive, expansion at FDR<0.05 versus reference and all other wells, an odds ratio above 5, and a frequency above 0.1% in two replicate wells were required. Clonotypes significantly expanded in SARS-CoV-2 spike wells and in at least one common cold coronavirus spike condition were defined as cross-reactive. Levenshtein distance calculated with the stringdist R package was used to assess CDR3 similarity, and unrooted trees were constructed with ape in R 3.6.1. The table was pulled from immuneACCESS by TCRdb, which kept in-frame rearrangements only. Such tables lose some clones; where checked, under half of the loss comes from unresolved V genes, and the rest has no known cause. Clonal size and the V and J genes are those of that table, whereas D and trimming came from the DNA. The sample yields tens of thousands of clones; more than 60% were counted once. Under 2.5% of the sample is taken by the ten largest.

After less than 13 days of culture, CD4+ T cells were isolated with the EasySep CD4+ T cell isolation kit. Participants received two doses of either the BNT162b2 or the mRNA-1273 mRNA SARS-CoV-2 vaccine. None of the healthy vaccine recipients had a prior SARS-CoV-2 infection, which was confirmed by nucleocapsid antibody tests that came back negative both before and after vaccination. Half of the culture medium was replaced with fresh IL-2-containing medium on days 3 and 7. Unless noted otherwise, every peptide stimulation condition was grown in triplicate wells. Using Ficoll-Paque Plus gradient centrifugation, PBMC were separated from whole blood and then either used fresh or cryopreserved at -140C. The QIAamp micro DNA kit was used to extract genomic DNA from the cultured CD4+ T cells. The paper as a whole reports these results and caveats: Clones induced by infection and clones induced by vaccination both contracted markedly at late timepoints after vaccination, which fits with T cell responses waning over time. Among healthy vaccine recipients, nearly all vaccine-induced clones were SARS-CoV-2 mono-reactive, and just 1 of 255 was cross-reactive with common cold coronaviruses. The study was limited by a small number of convalescent patients and lacked early post-infection timepoints.

Note on this clone: No antigen is known for it. The input lacks base qualities; no much larger clone sits a single base away.

The input for sequencing was CD4+ T cells from PBMCs cultured without peptide, taken after COVID-19 vaccination. The chain uses TRBV14 and TRBJ1-3; the D gene lacks a confident call. This receptor was identified in a human donor who received a COVID-19 vaccine. The CDR3 region has the sequence CASSQEFGNTIYF. The DNA sequence follows: TGTGCCAGCAGCCAGGAATTCGGAAACACCATATATTTT.